This T cell receptor (beta chain) was retrieved from a study of blood T cell repertoires in COVID-19. Clones were read by immunoSEQ multiplex PCR, and TCRdb kept only the in-frame ones, dropping some. Of 150,000 to 200,000 clones in the sample, 70% to 90% were seen once. V lost 0 bases to trimming and J lost 6 bases; unmatched junction nucleotides: 2. The germline V gene has CDR1 MRHNA and CDR2 SNTAGT. The CDR3 extends over 16 amino acids. This sequence originates from a man between 65 and 80 years old with active or convalescent COVID-19. The V gene is TRBV6-4, the J gene TRBJ2-1; 13 bases line up with TRBD2. Input material: peripheral blood. CDR3 DNA sequence: TGTGCCAGCAGTGACTCATGGACTAGCGGGAGCAATGAGCAGTTCTTC. Encoded protein: CASSDSWTSGSNEQFF.